The 5 T cell receptor beta chains reported below all come from one sample, sequenced in a study of cytotoxic CD8 clonotypes in ibrutinib-treated CLL. This table comes from immunoSEQ multiplex PCR, and its TCRdb copy is limited to in-frame clones, with some not included. The sample records about 140,000 clones, around three quarters being singletons. The sample in question was PBMCs, obtained after 12 months of ibrutinib treatment. These receptors were collected from a human donor with chronic lymphocytic leukemia.

The chain couples TRBV7-2 to TRBJ1-2, with D perhaps matching TRBD1 (5 bases). The CDR3 contains 15 residues. Trimming pared 2 bases from V and 3 bases from J, leaving 13 bases between. CDR1 is SGHTA, CDR2 FQGNSA, per germline. Here the CDR3 DNA reads TGTGCCAGCAGCTTACCTCTGGGACTCCACTATGGCTACACCTTC. Residues: CASSLPLGLHYGYTF.

The J gene is TRBJ1-5, the V gene TRBV19; perhaps TRBD1 as D (6 bases). The ends were cut back, 8 bases at V and 4 bases at J, with 18 bases in the middle. Germline-derived CDR1 and CDR2 are LNHDA and SQIVND (reference sequence). This CDR3 has 15 amino acids. The CDR3, as DNA: TGTGCCAGTGGGTTCCGGGACACCCCAAATCAGCCCCAGCATTTT. This translates into CASGFRDTPNQPQHF.

This chain joins TRBV4-3 and TRBJ1-4, with D possibly matching TRBD1 (5 bases). Germline loops: CDR1 LGHNA, CDR2 YSLEER. Trimming left V 3 bases short and J 5 bases short, with 19 bases between. The CDR3 has 17 amino acids. Here the CDR3 reads CASSQEGSGKGNEKLFF. Written as DNA, the CDR3 is TGCGCCAGCAGCCAGGAGGGCTCAGGGAAGGGGAATGAAAAACTGTTTTTT.

The rearrangement uses TRBV11-3 and TRBJ1-2; maybe TRBD1 (5 bases). Germline CDR1 SGHNT, CDR2 YENEEA. The V end was cut by 5 bases, the J end by 7 bases, with 17 bases between. The CDR3 covers 14 residues. The CDR3 loop reads CASSPQGGTVGYTF. The CDR3, as DNA: TGTGCCAGCAGCCCCCAGGGAGGTACAGTTGGCTACACCTTC.

The chain links TRBV9 to TRBJ2-7; tentative D call: TRBD2 (5 bases). V was shortened by 1 base and J by 0 bases, with 8 bases between the two germline ends. Germline lookup yields CDR1 SGDLS and CDR2 YYNGEE. The CDR3 runs to 14 residues. This CDR3 reads CASSVSGFSYEQYF. The CDR3 DNA reads as TGTGCCAGCAGCGTAAGCGGATTCTCCTACGAGCAGTACTTC.